These T cell receptor beta chains were read from a single sample in a study of T-cell reconstitution after alpha-beta-depleted transplantation in children. One entry per CDR3 protein results from TCRdb running MiXCR on the PCR reads. The sample has 200,000 or so distinct CDR3 sequences; around 8.4% are singletons. The sequencing here drew on PBMCs, mostly from graft donor cells, taken 360 days after TCRalphabeta/CD19-depleted stem cell transplant. The receptors originated from a male patient aged 2-15 years who had a stem cell transplant for acute myeloid leukemia, so the T cells may come from the graft donor. Each CDR3 is given with its conserved first and last residue. A D gene is named only where the DNA matches it firmly. Expanded clones are given a class, and other clones once, few, many or no size at all.

cdr3_nt,cdr3_aa,d_call,j_call,v_call,cdr3_length,clone_size
TGTGCCAGCAGTCTAAGACCCAGCTACGAGCAGTACTTC,CASSLRPSYEQYF,-,TRBJ2-7,TRBV12-3/TRBV12-4,13,many
TGTGCCAGCAGCCCAACCCCCCGGGACTACCAAGAGACCCAGTACTTC,CASSPTPRDYQETQYF,-,TRBJ2-5,TRBV9,16,few
TGCAGTGCTAGACTACCGGGACTACTCACAGATACGCAGTATTTT,CSARLPGLLTDTQYF,TRBD2,TRBJ2-3,TRBV20-1,15,-
TGTGCCAGCAGCTGGACAGGGGATCTGGGCTATGGCTACACCTTC,CASSWTGDLGYGYTF,TRBD1,TRBJ1-2,TRBV3-1,15,few
TGTGCCAGCAGTTTACCGCCACAGGGGAAGAGAGTAGCAGGGTCTGAGCAGTTCTTC,CASSLPPQGKRVAGSEQFF,TRBD1,TRBJ2-1,TRBV2,19,-
TGTGCCAGCAGCTTGGTACAGGGCAATCAGCCCCAGCATTTT,CASSLVQGNQPQHF,-,TRBJ1-5,TRBV5-5,14,few
TGTGCCAGCTCACCATATAGAGGGATTGAGCAGTTCTTC,CASSPYRGIEQFF,-,TRBJ2-1,TRBV18,13,many
TGTGCCAGCAGTTCTACCGGGGTCAAGAACCAAGAGACCCAGTACTTC,CASSSTGVKNQETQYF,-,TRBJ2-5,TRBV6-5,16,-
TGTGCCAGCAGCCAGGGGGCAAGGGAAAAACTGTTTTTT,CASSQGAREKLFF,-,TRBJ1-4,TRBV3-1,13,-
TGTGCCAGCAGCTTTTACGCCCTCGGACAGCTAGACGAGCAGTACTTC,CASSFYALGQLDEQYF,-,TRBJ2-7,TRBV7-9,16,many
TGTGCCAGCAGCCGTGGGGCCCCCCTCAATGAGCAGTTCTTC,CASSRGAPLNEQFF,-,TRBJ2-1,TRBV7-9,14,few
TGTGCCAGCGGAGGATACACCGGGGAGCTGTTTTTT,CASGGYTGELFF,-,TRBJ2-2,TRBV12-3/TRBV12-4,12,many
TGTGCCAGCAGTTCTGGACAGGTCCAGAAGGATCAGCCCCAGCATTTT,CASSSGQVQKDQPQHF,TRBD1,TRBJ1-5,TRBV6-5,16,-
TGTGCCAGCAGGAGGACTAGCGCGAACACCGGGGAGCTGTTTTTT,CASRRTSANTGELFF,TRBD2,TRBJ2-2,TRBV12-3/TRBV12-4,15,many
TGTGCCAGCAGTTACCTCGGGCCCACAGATACGCAGTATTTT,CASSYLGPTDTQYF,-,TRBJ2-3,TRBV6-5,14,many
TGTGCCAGCAGCCCCCTCACCGGGACCCAAAGGGAGCAGTACTTC,CASSPLTGTQREQYF,-,TRBJ2-7,TRBV7-9,15,few
TGTGCCAGCAGCCCGTCTCAGCGGGGGCTACATGAGCAGTTCTTC,CASSPSQRGLHEQFF,TRBD2,TRBJ2-1,TRBV7-3,15,-